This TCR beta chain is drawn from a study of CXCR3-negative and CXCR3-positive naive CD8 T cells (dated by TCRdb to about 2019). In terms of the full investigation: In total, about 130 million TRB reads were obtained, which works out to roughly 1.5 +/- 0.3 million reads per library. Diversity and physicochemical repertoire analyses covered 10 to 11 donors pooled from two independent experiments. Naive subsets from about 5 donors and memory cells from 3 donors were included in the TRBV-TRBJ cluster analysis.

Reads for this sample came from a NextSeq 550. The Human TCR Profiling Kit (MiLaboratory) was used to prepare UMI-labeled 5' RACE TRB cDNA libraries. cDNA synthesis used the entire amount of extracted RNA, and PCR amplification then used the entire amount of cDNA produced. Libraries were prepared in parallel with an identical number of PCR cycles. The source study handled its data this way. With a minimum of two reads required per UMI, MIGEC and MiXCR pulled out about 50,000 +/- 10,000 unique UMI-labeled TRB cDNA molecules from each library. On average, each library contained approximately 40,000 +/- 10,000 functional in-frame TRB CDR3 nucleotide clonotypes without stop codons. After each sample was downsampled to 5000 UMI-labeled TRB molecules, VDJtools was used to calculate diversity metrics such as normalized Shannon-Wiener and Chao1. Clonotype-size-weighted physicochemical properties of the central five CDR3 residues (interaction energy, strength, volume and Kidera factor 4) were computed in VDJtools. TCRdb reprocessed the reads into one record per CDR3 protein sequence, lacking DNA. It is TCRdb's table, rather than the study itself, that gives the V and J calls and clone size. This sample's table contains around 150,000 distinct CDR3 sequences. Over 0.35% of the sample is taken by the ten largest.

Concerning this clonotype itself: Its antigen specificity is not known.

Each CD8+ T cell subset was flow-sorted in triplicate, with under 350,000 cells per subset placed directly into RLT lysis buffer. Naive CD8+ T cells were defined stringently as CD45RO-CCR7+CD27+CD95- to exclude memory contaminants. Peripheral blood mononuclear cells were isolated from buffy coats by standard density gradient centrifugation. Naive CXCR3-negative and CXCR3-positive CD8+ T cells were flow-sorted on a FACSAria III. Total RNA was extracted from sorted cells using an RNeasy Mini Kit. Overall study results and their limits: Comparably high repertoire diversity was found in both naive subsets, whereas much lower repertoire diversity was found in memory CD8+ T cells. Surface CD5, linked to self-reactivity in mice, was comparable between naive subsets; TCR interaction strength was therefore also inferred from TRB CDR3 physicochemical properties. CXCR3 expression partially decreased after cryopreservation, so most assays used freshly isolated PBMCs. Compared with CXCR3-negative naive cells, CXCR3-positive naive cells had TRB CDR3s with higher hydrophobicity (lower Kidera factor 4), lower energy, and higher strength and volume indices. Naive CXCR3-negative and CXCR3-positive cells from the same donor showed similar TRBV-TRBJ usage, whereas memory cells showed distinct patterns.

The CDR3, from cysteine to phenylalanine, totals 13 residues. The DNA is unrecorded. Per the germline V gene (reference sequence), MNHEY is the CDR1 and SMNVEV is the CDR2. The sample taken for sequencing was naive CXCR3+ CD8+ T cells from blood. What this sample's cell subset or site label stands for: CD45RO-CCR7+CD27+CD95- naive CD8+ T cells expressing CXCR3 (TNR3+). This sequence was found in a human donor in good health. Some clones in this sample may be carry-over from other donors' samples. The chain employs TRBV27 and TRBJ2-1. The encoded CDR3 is CASSSTSYNEQFF.